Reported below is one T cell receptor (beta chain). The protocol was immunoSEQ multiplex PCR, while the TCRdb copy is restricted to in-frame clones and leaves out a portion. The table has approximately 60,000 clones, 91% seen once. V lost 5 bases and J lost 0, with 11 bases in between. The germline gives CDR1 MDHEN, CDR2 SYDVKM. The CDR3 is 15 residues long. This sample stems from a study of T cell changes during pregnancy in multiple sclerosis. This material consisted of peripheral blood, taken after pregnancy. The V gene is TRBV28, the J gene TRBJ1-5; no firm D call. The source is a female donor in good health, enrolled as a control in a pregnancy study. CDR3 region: CASSPSTPSNQPQHF. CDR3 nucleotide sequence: TGTGCCAGCAGTCCCTCGACACCTAGCAATCAGCCCCAGCATTTT.